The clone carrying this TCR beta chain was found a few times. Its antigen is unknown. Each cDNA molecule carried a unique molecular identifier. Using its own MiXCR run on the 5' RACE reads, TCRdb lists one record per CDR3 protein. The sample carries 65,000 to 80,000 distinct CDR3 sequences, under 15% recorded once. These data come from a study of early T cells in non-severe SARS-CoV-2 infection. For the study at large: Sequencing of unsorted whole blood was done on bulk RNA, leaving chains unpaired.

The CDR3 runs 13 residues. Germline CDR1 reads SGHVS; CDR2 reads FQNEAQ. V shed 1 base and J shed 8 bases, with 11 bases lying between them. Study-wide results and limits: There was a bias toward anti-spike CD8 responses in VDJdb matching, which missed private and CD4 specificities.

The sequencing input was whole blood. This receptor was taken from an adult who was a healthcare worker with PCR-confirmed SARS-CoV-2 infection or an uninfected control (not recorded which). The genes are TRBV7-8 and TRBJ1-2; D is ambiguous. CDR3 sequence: CASSLVLSGGYTF. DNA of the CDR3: TGTGCCAGCAGCTTAGTCCTGAGTGGGGGCTACACCTTC.